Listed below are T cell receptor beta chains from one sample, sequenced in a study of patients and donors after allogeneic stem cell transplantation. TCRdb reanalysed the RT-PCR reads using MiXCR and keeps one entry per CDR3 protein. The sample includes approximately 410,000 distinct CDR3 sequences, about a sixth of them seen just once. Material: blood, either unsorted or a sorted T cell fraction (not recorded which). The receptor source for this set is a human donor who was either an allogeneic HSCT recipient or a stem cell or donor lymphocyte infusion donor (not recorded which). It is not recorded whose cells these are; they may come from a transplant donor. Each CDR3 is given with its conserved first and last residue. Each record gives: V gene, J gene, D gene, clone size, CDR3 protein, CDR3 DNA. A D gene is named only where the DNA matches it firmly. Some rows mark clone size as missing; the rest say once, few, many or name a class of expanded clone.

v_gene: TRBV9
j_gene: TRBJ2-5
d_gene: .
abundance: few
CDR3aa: CASSVATEQTQETQYF
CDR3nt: TGTGCCAGCAGCGTAGCTACGGAGCAGACCCAAGAGACCCAGTACTTC

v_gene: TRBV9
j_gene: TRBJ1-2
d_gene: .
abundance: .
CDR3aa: CASSAGGGYTF
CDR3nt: TGTGCCAGCAGCGCCGGTGGGGGCTACACCTTC

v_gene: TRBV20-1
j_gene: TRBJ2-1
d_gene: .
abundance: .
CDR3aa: CSAPTGEQFF
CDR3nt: TGCAGTGCTCCGACAGGAGAGCAGTTCTTC

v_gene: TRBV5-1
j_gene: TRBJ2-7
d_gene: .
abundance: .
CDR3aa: CASSYRSTGTTGPYEQYF
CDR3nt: TGCGCCAGCAGCTACCGCTCCACCGGAACGACAGGACCCTACGAGCAGTACTTC

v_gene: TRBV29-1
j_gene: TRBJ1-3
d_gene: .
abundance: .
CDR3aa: CSALLELTSGNTIYF
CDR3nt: TGCAGCGCCCTGCTGGAGCTAACCTCTGGAAACACCATATATTTT

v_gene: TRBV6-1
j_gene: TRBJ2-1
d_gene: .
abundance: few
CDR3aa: CASRSLGPQGYNEQFF
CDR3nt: TGTGCCAGCAGATCATTAGGACCTCAAGGATACAATGAGCAGTTCTTC

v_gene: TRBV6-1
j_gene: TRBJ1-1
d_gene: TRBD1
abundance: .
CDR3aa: CASRIGQENTEAFF
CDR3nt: TGTGCCAGCAGGATCGGACAGGAGAACACTGAAGCTTTCTTT

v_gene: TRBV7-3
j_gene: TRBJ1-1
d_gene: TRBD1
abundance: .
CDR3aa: CASSLRDRMSEAFF
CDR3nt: TGTGCCAGCAGCTTAAGGGACAGGATGTCTGAAGCTTTCTTT

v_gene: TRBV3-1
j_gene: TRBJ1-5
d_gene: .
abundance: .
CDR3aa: CASSQGREERGQPQHF
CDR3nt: TGTGCCAGCAGCCAAGGCCGGGAGGAACGGGGTCAGCCCCAGCATTTT

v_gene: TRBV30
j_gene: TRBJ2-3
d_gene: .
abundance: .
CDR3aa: CAWTTGQKYTDTQYF
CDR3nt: TGTGCCTGGACCACAGGACAGAAATACACAGATACGCAGTATTTT

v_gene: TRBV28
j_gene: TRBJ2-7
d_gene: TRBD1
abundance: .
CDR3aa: CASSLPGQGSYEQYF
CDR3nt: TGTGCCAGCAGTTTGCCGGGACAGGGGTCCTACGAGCAGTACTTC

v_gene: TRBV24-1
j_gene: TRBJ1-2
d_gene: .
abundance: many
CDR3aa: CATSESRDLNYGYTF
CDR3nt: TGTGCCACCAGTGAGTCCCGGGACCTTAACTATGGCTACACCTTC

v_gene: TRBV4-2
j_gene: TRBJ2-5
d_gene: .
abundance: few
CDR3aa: CASSRSYCTQYF
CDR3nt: TGTGCCAGCAGCCGCTCCTACTGCACCCAGTACTTC

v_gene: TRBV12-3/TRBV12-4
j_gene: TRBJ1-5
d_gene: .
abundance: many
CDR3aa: CASSLVGTGGQPQHF
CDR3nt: TGTGCCAGCAGTTTAGTCGGGACTGGAGGTCAGCCCCAGCATTTT

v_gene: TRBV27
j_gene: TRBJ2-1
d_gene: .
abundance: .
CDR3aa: CASSFYGAGNEQFF
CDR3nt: TGTGCCAGCAGTTTTTACGGGGCGGGCAATGAGCAGTTCTTC

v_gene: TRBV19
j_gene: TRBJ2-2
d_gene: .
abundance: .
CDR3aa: CASSMTAGRTGELFF
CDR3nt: TGTGCCAGTAGTATGACGGCAGGGAGAACCGGGGAGCTGTTTTTT

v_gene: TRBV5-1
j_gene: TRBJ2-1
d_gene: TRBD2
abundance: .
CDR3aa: CASSDWTSTNEQFF
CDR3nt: TGCGCCAGCAGCGATTGGACTAGCACCAATGAGCAGTTCTTC

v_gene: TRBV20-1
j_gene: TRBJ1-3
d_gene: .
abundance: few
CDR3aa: CSATEAGNTIYF
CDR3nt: TGCAGTGCTACGGAGGCCGGAAACACCATATATTTT

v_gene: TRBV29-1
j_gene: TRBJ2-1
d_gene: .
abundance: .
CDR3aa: CSAPLVTGSYNEQFF
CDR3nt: TGCAGCGCCCCGTTAGTGACAGGATCCTACAATGAGCAGTTCTTC

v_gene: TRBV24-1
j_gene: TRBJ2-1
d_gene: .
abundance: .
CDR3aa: CATSDPGETSSYNEQFF
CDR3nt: TGTGCCACCAGTGACCCGGGGGAGACTAGCTCCTACAATGAGCAGTTCTTC

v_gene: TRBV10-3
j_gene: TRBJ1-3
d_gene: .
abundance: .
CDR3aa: CAISGTHSGNTIYF
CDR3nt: TGTGCCATCAGTGGAACACACTCTGGAAACACCATATATTTT

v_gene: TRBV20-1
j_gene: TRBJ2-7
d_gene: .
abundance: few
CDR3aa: CSARGRRNPYEQYF
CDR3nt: TGCAGTGCTAGGGGCAGAAGAAACCCCTACGAGCAGTACTTC

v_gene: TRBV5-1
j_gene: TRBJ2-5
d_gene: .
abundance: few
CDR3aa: CASSLRGSGETQYF
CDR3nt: TGCGCCAGCAGCTTGCGGGGGAGCGGGGAGACCCAGTACTTC

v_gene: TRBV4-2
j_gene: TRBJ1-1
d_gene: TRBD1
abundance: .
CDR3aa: CASSQARKGASNTEAFF
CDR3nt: TGTGCCAGCAGCCAAGCAAGAAAGGGGGCCTCGAACACTGAAGCTTTCTTT